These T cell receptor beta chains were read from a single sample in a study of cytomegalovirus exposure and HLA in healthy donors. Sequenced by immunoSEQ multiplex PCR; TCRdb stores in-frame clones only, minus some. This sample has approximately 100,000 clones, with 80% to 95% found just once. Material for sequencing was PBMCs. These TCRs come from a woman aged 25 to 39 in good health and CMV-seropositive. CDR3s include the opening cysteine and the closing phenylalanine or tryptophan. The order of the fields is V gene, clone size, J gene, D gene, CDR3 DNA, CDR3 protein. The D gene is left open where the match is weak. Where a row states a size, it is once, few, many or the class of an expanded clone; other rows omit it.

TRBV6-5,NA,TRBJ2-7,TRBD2,TGTGCCAGCAGTTCGGGACTAGCGGGATTCAGCGAGCAGTACTTC,CASSSGLAGFSEQYF
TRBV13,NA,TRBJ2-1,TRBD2,TGTGCCAGCAGTTCCGGGACTAGCGGATACAATGAGCAGTTCTTC,CASSSGTSGYNEQFF
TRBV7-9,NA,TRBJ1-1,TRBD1,TGTGCCAGCAGCCCCTCCCACAGGGGCACTGAAGCTTTCTTT,CASSPSHRGTEAFF
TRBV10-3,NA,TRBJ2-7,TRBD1,TGTGCCATCAGTGAGTCTCGCGGACAGGGGGCGGGAAGAGCCCGTCACTACGAGCAGTACTTC,CAISESRGQGAGRARHYEQYF
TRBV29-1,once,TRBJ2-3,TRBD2,TGCAGCGTTACTAGCGGGAATAGAGATACGCAGTATTTT,CSVTSGNRDTQYF
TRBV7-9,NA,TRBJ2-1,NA,TGTGCCAGCAGCCCTGACAAAGGACTGGTATCCTACAATGAGCAGTTCTTC,CASSPDKGLVSYNEQFF
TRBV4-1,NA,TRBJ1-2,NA,TGCGCCAGCAGCCAAGTCGGCTATGGCTACACCTTC,CASSQVGYGYTF
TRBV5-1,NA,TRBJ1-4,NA,TGCGCCAGCAGCTCTGGTGGGGGGTTACCTAATGAAAAACTGTTTTTT,CASSSGGGLPNEKLFF
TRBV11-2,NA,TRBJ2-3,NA,TGTGCCAGCAGCTTAGACACTAGCACAGATACGCAGTATTTT,CASSLDTSTDTQYF
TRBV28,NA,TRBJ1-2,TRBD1,TGTGCCAGCAGTCCAACATCGACAGGGAACTTCCTCTATGGCTACACCTTC,CASSPTSTGNFLYGYTF
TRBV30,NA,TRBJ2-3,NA,TGTGCCTGGAGTCAGGGGCTGGACACAGATACGCAGTATTTT,CAWSQGLDTDTQYF
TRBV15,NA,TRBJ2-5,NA,TGTGCCACCAGCAGAGACGGGGAGACCCAGTACTTC,CATSRDGETQYF
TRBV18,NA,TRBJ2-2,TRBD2,TGTGCCAGCTCACCACCGGGACTAACTTCCACCGGGGAGCTGTTTTTT,CASSPPGLTSTGELFF
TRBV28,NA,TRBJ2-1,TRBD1,TGTGCCAGCAGTTCTGGACAGGGGGTTGTGGATGAGCAGTTCTTC,CASSSGQGVVDEQFF
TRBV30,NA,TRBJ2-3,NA,TGTGCCTGGACAAGAACTAGTACCCTCACAGATACGCAGTATTTT,CAWTRTSTLTDTQYF
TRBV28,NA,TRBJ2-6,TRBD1,TGTGCCAGCAGACGACAGGGGTCAGGGGCCAACGTCCTGACTTTC,CASRRQGSGANVLTF
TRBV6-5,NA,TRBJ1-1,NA,TGTGCCAGCAGTTATGGGGAGGGGCTGAACACTGAAGCTTTCTTT,CASSYGEGLNTEAFF
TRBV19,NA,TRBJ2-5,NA,TGTGCCAGTAGTGCCCCTAGTAGAGGAAAGACCCAGTACTTC,CASSAPSRGKTQYF
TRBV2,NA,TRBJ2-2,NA,TGTGCCAGCAGTAACAGCGGGTGGCTTAACACCGGGGAGCTGTTTTTT,CASSNSGWLNTGELFF
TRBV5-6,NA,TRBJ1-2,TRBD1,TGTGCCAGCAGCCGTCGACAGGGTAGGAGCTACACCTTC,CASSRRQGRSYTF
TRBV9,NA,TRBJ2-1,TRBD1,TGTGCCAGCAGCGTCGGACAGGTGGGGAATGAGCAGTTCTTC,CASSVGQVGNEQFF
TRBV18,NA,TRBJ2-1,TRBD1,TGTGCCAGCTCACCAAGAACCGGGACAGGGGGCAATGAGCAGTTCTTC,CASSPRTGTGGNEQFF
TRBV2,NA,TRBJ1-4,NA,TGTGCCAGCATTATTGAGGGTGAAAAACTGTTTTTT,CASIIEGEKLFF
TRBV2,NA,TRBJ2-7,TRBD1,TGTGCCAGCGGAAAGACAGGGGGCCCTAGCTCCTACGAGCAGTACTTC,CASGKTGGPSSYEQYF
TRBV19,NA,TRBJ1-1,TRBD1,TGTGCCAGTAACCTGGGACAGACGAACACTGAAGCTTTCTTT,CASNLGQTNTEAFF
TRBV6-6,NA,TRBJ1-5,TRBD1,TGTGCCAGCGACGACAGGGGAGGCAATCAGCCCCAGCATTTT,CASDDRGGNQPQHF
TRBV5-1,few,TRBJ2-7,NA,TGCGCCAGCAGCTCGGACAGCAGGGCCTACGAGCAGTACTTC,CASSSDSRAYEQYF
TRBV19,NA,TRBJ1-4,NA,TGTGCCAGTCGGGACACTTCGGCAACTAATGAAAAACTGTTTTTT,CASRDTSATNEKLFF
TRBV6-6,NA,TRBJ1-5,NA,TGTGCCAGCGCGAGCGGGAATCAGCCCCAGCATTTT,CASASGNQPQHF
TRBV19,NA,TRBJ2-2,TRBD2,TGTGCCAGTAGTAGTCTAGCGGGAGTCGGGGAGCTGTTTTTT,CASSSLAGVGELFF
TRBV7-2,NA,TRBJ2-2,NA,TGTGCCAGCAGCTTACGGCGGGACCCTTCGCGGACCGGGGAGCTGTTTTTT,CASSLRRDPSRTGELFF
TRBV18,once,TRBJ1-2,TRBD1,TGTGCCAGCTCACCGACTCCGGGACAGCGCTATGGCTACACCTTC,CASSPTPGQRYGYTF
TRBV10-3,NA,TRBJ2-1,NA,TGTGCCATCAGCCCCGGGCAGGGGTCCGTGGATGAGCAGTTCTTC,CAISPGQGSVDEQFF
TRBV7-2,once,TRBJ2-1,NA,TGTGCCAGCAGCTTAGAACTAGCTAGGGAGCAGTTCTTC,CASSLELAREQFF
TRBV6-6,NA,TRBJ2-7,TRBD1,TGTGCTAGCAGCCTCCCGAACAGGGGTTTCCACGAGCAGTACTTC,CASSLPNRGFHEQYF
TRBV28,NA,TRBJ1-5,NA,TGTGCCAGCAACCCCGAAGGGGTAAATCAGCCCCAGCATTTT,CASNPEGVNQPQHF
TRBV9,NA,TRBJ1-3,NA,TGTGCCAGCAGCACAGGGTCTGGAAACACCATATATTTT,CASSTGSGNTIYF
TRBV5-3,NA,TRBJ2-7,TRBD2,TGTGCCAGAAGCGCCAGACTAGCGGGTGAGCAGTACTTC,CARSARLAGEQYF
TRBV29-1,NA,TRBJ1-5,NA,TGCAGCGTTGGGGGGGGGCAGGGCCAGAATCAGCCCCAGCATTTT,CSVGGGQGQNQPQHF
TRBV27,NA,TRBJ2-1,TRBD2,TGTGCCAGCAGTTCACGGACTAGATCCTACAATGAGCAGTTCTTC,CASSSRTRSYNEQFF
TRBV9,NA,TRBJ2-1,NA,TGTGCCAGCAGCATAGCACCCACGAGCAACTACAATGAGCAGTTCTTC,CASSIAPTSNYNEQFF
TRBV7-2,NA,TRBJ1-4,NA,TGTGCCAGCAGCTTAAGGGGAAAACTGTTTTTT,CASSLRGKLFF
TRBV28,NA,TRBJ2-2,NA,TGTGCCAGCAGCGAGGATTCAGATTATGGCACCGGGGAGCTGTTTTTT,CASSEDSDYGTGELFF
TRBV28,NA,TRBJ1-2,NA,TGTGCCAGCAGGAAAGGGGCGGCAGGCCGCGGCTACACCTTC,CASRKGAAGRGYTF
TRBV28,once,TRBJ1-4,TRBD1,TGTGCCAGCAGCTGGGACAGGCGGCATGAAAAACTGTTTTTT,CASSWDRRHEKLFF
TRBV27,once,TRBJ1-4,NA,TGTGCCAGCAGTTTCAGGTCGGCTTCCTCGTCTCATAATGAAAAACTGTTTTTT,CASSFRSASSSHNEKLFF
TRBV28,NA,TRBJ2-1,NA,TGTGCCAGCGTTGAGGCGGGACCCCGCGCAAATGAGCAGTTCTTC,CASVEAGPRANEQFF
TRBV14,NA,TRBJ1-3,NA,TGTGCCAGCAGCCAAGGAAGTCCAGGCCCAAACACCATATATTTT,CASSQGSPGPNTIYF
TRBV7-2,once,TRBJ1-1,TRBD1,TGTGCCAGCAGCTTAGCGGGGACAGAGAACACTGAAGCTTTCTTT,CASSLAGTENTEAFF
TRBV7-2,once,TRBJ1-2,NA,TGTGCCAGCAGCTTAGCCCCCCGCGACTGGTATGGCTACACCTTC,CASSLAPRDWYGYTF
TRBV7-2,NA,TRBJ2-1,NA,TGTGCCAGCAGCTTATCCGCGTACAATGAGCAGTTCTTC,CASSLSAYNEQFF
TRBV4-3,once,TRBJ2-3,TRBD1,TGCGCCAGCAGCCCCAAAGGGGGCACCGATACGCAGTATTTT,CASSPKGGTDTQYF
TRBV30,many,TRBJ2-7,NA,TGTGCCTGGAGTGGGTCCAGCGGCTACTACGAGCAGTACTTC,CAWSGSSGYYEQYF